This entry lists 29 T cell receptor beta chains sequenced from one sample in a study of blood T cell repertoires in COVID-19. Using immunoSEQ multiplex PCR, the repertoire was profiled, and TCRdb retains in-frame clones only, with some absent. The data contain about 35,000 clones, roughly 86% of them singletons. Sequenced input: peripheral blood. These receptors were collected from an elderly man with active or convalescent COVID-19.

The chain uses TRBV3-1 (or the pseudogene TRBV3-2) and TRBJ2-7; 11 nucleotides align to TRBD2. Germline lookup yields CDR1 LGHDT and CDR2 YNNKEL (reference sequence). The V gene end was trimmed by 4 bases and the J gene end by 6 bases; junction bases not matched to a gene: 11. The CDR3 consists of 16 residues. CDR3 in amino acids: CASSPQIALAGVEQYF. The CDR3 DNA reads as TGTGCCAGCAGCCCCCAAATTGCACTAGCGGGAGTCGAGCAGTACTTC.

V gene TRBV4-3 combines with J gene TRBJ1-2; 7 nucleotides line up with TRBD1. The CDR3 sequence is 15 residues long. V dropped 4 bases and J dropped 6; count of bases not matched to a gene: 11. Germline V CDR1 and CDR2: LGHNA, YSLEER. CDR3 amino acids: CASSLTGASEDGYTF. The CDR3 DNA reads as TGCGCCAGCAGCCTTACAGGGGCGTCGGAGGATGGCTACACCTTC.

The V call is TRBV12-5, the J call TRBJ1-5; D is perhaps TRBD1 (5 bases). Per germline, CDR1 LGHNT and CDR2 FRNRAP. The CDR3 loop spans 15 amino acids. V was clipped by 6 bases and J by 6 bases, with 18 bases between them. CDR3 protein: CASGFSREVGQPQHF. The CDR3 DNA reads TGTGCTAGTGGGTTCAGCAGGGAAGTAGGTCAGCCCCAGCATTTT.

CDR3 protein: CASSQRGTYNEQFF. CDR3 bases: TGTGCCAGTAGTCAGCGGGGGACCTACAATGAGCAGTTCTTC. V gene TRBV19 combines with J gene TRBJ2-1; TRBD2 matches 8 bases. The J segment lost 2 bases and the V segment lost 5 bases, leaving 2 bases of the junction unmatched. This CDR3 has 14 residues. In germline, CDR1 is LNHDA, CDR2 SQIVND (reference sequence).

The chain has TRBV27 and TRBJ2-7; 9 nucleotides match TRBD1. Germline V gene lookup returns CDR1 MNHEY and CDR2 SMNVEV (reference sequence). This CDR3 region has 15 residues. Germline trimming cut 4 bases from V and 6 bases from J; bases unmatched to any gene: 10. The CDR3 nucleotides are TGTGCCAGCAGTTCTCCGGGACAGGGAATTGGCGAGCAGTACTTC. The encoded protein is CASSSPGQGIGEQYF.

V is TRBV12-3 or TRBV12-4 and J is TRBJ1-2; D perhaps matches TRBD1 (5 bases). The CDR3 covers 12 residues. Trimming removed 5 bases from V and 8 bases from J, with 12 bases in between. The chain's CDR3 is CASSIQDGGYTF. The CDR3 region has the DNA TGTGCCAGCAGTATACAGGATGGGGGCTACACCTTC.

The V gene is TRBV4-3, the J gene TRBJ2-3, with TRBD2 matching over 9 bases. Germline CDR1 is LGHNA and CDR2 is YSLEER. With 0 bases clipped from V and 2 bases from J, the junction kept 6 bases outside the gene matches. The CDR3 has 17 residues. The CDR3 sequence is CASSQDATSGNTDTQYF. Here the CDR3 DNA reads TGCGCCAGCAGCCAAGATGCGACTAGCGGTAACACAGATACGCAGTATTTT.

The V and J genes are TRBV5-1 and TRBJ2-7, with D perhaps TRBD1 (6 bases). The V end lost 2 bases, the J end lost 2 bases, and 14 bases lay between the germline ends. The CDR3 is 15 residues long. Germline CDR1 reads SGHRS; CDR2 reads YFSETQ. The CDR3 sequence is CASSFGRDMPYEQYF. The CDR3 DNA is TGCGCCAGCAGCTTCGGTAGGGACATGCCCTACGAGCAGTACTTC. Using reference TRBV5-1 and TRBJ2-7 for the parts outside the CDR3, the full variable domain is KAGVTQTPRYLIKTRGQQVTLSCSPISGHRSVSWYQQTPGQGLQFLFEYFSETQRNKGNFPGRFSGRQFSNSRSEMNVSTLELGDSALYLCASSFGRDMPYEQYFGPGTRLTVT.

This chain connects TRBV11-2 to TRBJ2-5; no firm D call. The V end was cut by 6 bases, the J end by 1 base, with 9 bases between. Germline values: CDR1 SGHAT, CDR2 FQNNGV. This CDR3 contains 13 residues. The CDR3 region has the DNA TGTGCCAGCAGTAACAGCATCCAAGAGACCCAGTACTTC. It codes for CASSNSIQETQYF.

This sequence joins TRBV5-1 and TRBJ2-5; maybe TRBD2 (5 bases). This CDR3 has 14 amino acids. Trimming stripped 3 bases from V and 3 bases from J, with 12 bases between. Germline V CDR1 and CDR2: SGHRS, YFSETQ. CDR3 sequence reads: CASSSTGSEETQYF. In DNA form, the CDR3 reads TGCGCCAGCAGCTCTACGGGGAGCGAAGAGACCCAGTACTTC. Based on the CDR3 plus reference TRBV5-1 and TRBJ2-5, the full variable domain is KAGVTQTPRYLIKTRGQQVTLSCSPISGHRSVSWYQQTPGQGLQFLFEYFSETQRNKGNFPGRFSGRQFSNSRSEMNVSTLELGDSALYLCASSSTGSEETQYFGPGTRLLVL.

The rearrangement joins TRBV9 to TRBJ1-2; the D is unclear. The V end lost 4 bases, the J end lost 8 bases, and 18 bases lay between the germline ends. The length of the CDR3 is 14 residues. Germline values: CDR1 SGDLS, CDR2 YYNGEE. The CDR3 bases are TGTGCCAGCAGCCTCTCCGGAACCTCGGGAGGCTACACCTTC. Translation: CASSLSGTSGGYTF.

The rearrangement uses TRBV24-1 and TRBJ1-2; D possibly corresponds to TRBD1 (5 bases). Germline V gene lookup returns CDR1 KGHDR and CDR2 SFDVKD. CDR3 length: 14 residues. Between the trimmed V and J ends, which lost 0 bases and 7 bases, there was a span of 11 bases. CDR3 nucleotides: TGTGCCACCAGTGATTTGCAGCAGGGAGGTGGCTACACCTTC. Translated: CATSDLQQGGGYTF.

V gene TRBV28 combines with J gene TRBJ2-4; the D gene is possibly TRBD1 (5 bases). Trimming removed 5 bases at V and 5 bases at J, with 19 bases between. Germline CDR1 reads MDHEN; CDR2 reads SYDVKM. The CDR3 has 16 amino acids. CDR3 coding DNA: TGTGCCAGCAGTCTCCCCCAATTAGGGGTCCAAAACATTCAGTACTTC. Amino acid sequence: CASSLPQLGVQNIQYF.

This clone was seen more than once but under ten times. J is TRBJ2-1 and V is TRBV2; unclear D gene. This CDR3 spans 13 amino acids. Germline lookup yields CDR1 SNHLY and CDR2 FYNNEI. The V and J ends lost 4 bases and 11 bases respectively, with 15 bases between them. CDR3 DNA sequence: TGTGCCAGCAGTGGAGGCGGTGGCCAGAAGCAGTTCTTC. Its protein product is CASSGGGGQKQFF.

The CDR3 sequence is CASSLEGVEQYF. Here the CDR3 DNA reads TGTGCCAGCAGTTTAGAGGGAGTCGAGCAGTACTTC. The chain couples TRBV12-3 or TRBV12-4 to TRBJ2-7, with D possibly matching TRBD2 (5 bases). The CDR3 is 12 residues long. V shed 1 base and J shed 6 bases, with 7 bases lying between them.

The CDR3 loop is CASSSTSGLLSNEQFF. The DNA for the CDR3 is TGTGCCAGCAGCTCCACTTCGGGACTTCTCAGCAATGAGCAGTTCTTC. The V gene is TRBV11-2, the J gene TRBJ2-1, with D possibly being TRBD2 (6 bases). Per the germline V gene, CDR1 is SGHAT and CDR2 is FQNNGV. The CDR3 consists of 16 residues. The V end was cut by 4 bases, the J end by 6 bases, with 19 bases between.

The chain links TRBV4-1 to TRBJ2-1, with 10 nucleotides matching TRBD2. CDR1 is MGHRA and CDR2 is YSYEKL in the germline V gene. The V and J ends lost 4 bases and 6 bases, in that order; junction bases with no gene match: 9. This CDR3 is 16 amino acids long. The CDR3 reads CASSRQLAGEFNEQFF. The CDR3 DNA is TGCGCCAGCAGCCGTCAGCTAGCGGGAGAGTTCAATGAGCAGTTCTTC.

V gene TRBV5-8 combines with J gene TRBJ2-3; 10 bases are a match to TRBD1. Trimming took 3 bases from V and 2 from J; bases not matched to a gene: 3. Germline lookup yields CDR1 SGHTS and CDR2 YDEGEE. The CDR3 loop spans 15 amino acids. In DNA, the CDR3 is TGTGCCAGCAGCTCCGGGACAGGGGCCACAGATACGCAGTATTTT. Amino acids: CASSSGTGATDTQYF. The full variable domain, completed using reference TRBV5-8 and TRBJ2-3, is EAGVTQSPTHLIKTRGQQATLRCSPISGHTSVYWYQQALGLGLQFLLWYDEGEERNRGNFPPRFSGRQFPNYSSELNVNALELEDSALYLCASSSGTGATDTQYFGPGTRLTVL.

The V call is TRBV20-1, the J call TRBJ2-3; 10 bases line up with TRBD2. With V trimmed by 3 bases and J by 6 bases, 12 bases remained unmatched. This CDR3 has 16 amino acids. Germline CDR1 reads DFQATT; CDR2 reads SNEGSKA (reference sequence). The CDR3 region is CSASRRLAGEMDTQYF. The CDR3 DNA is TGCAGTGCTAGTAGGCGGCTAGCGGGAGAGATGGATACGCAGTATTTT.

This chain connects TRBV5-6 to TRBJ2-3, with D possibly matching TRBD2 (6 bases). Looked up from germline, CDR1 is SGHDT and CDR2 is YYEEEE. CDR3 length: 15 amino acids. Trimming took 1 base from V and 4 from J, leaving 13 bases between them. This chain's CDR3 is CASSLLGGPADTQYF. The DNA for the CDR3 is TGTGCCAGCAGCTTGTTGGGGGGTCCGGCAGATACGCAGTATTTT.

The chain has TRBV11-3 and TRBJ2-3, with TRBD1 matching 10 bases. The CDR3 is made up of 16 amino acids. Germline V lookup: CDR1 SGHNT, CDR2 YENEEA. Unmatched junction bases numbered 8, after V lost 5 bases and J lost 3 bases. CDR3 loop: CASSPGQGIWTDTQYF. As DNA, the CDR3 is TGTGCCAGCAGCCCGGGACAGGGGATTTGGACAGATACGCAGTATTTT. Full variable domain (outside the CDR3, taken from reference TRBV11-3 and TRBJ2-3): EAGVVQSPRYKIIEKKQPVAFWCNPISGHNTLYWYLQNLGQGPELLIRYENEEAVDDSQLPKDRFSAERLKGVDSTLKIQPAELGDSAVYLCASSPGQGIWTDTQYFGPGTRLTVL.

This clone was detected only once. V usage is TRBV29-1 and J usage is TRBJ1-3, with D uncertain. The CDR3 sequence is 12 residues long. Germline V gene data show CDR1 as SQVTM and CDR2 as ANQGSEA. The germline V and J ends were trimmed by 4 bases and 0 bases, with 4 bases remaining between them. The CDR3 DNA sequence: TGCAGCGTTGTCTACTCTGGAAACACCATATATTTT. It specifies CSVVYSGNTIYF.

The rearrangement links TRBV27 to TRBJ2-7; possible D gene TRBD1, 5 bases. Trimming stripped 6 bases from V and 2 bases from J, with 20 bases between. The CDR3 has 16 residues. Germline V gene lookup returns CDR1 MNHEY and CDR2 SMNVEV (reference sequence). The CDR3 spells CASSPLRVSRAYEQYF. DNA of the CDR3: TGTGCCAGCAGCCCCCTCAGGGTGTCCAGGGCCTACGAGCAGTACTTC.

The chain joins TRBV5-6 to TRBJ2-2; a possible D gene is TRBD2 (7 bases). The CDR3 extends over 16 amino acids. Trimming took 0 bases from V and 5 from J, leaving 14 bases between them. Germline values: CDR1 SGHDT, CDR2 YYEEEE. CDR3: CASSLAGGALTGELFF. The CDR3 DNA reads TGTGCCAGCAGCTTGGCGGGGGGCGCGTTAACCGGGGAGCTGTTTTTT.

V usage is TRBV28 and J usage is TRBJ2-3; 11 bases align to TRBD1. CDR3 length: 18 amino acids. Germline V gives CDR1 MDHEN, CDR2 SYDVKM. Unmatched junction bases numbered 14, after V lost 3 bases and J lost 6 bases. The CDR3 loop is CASSFLVVGQGAIDTQYF. The CDR3 region has the DNA TGTGCCAGCAGTTTCTTGGTTGTCGGACAGGGGGCAATCGATACGCAGTATTTT. The complete variable domain, with remaining parts taken from reference TRBV28 and TRBJ2-3, reads DVKVTQSSRYLVKRTGEKVFLECVQDMDHENMFWYRQDPGLGLRLIYFSYDVKMKEKGDIPEGYSVSREKKERFSLILESASTNQTSMYLCASSFLVVGQGAIDTQYFGPGTRLTVL.

This chain uses TRBV30 with TRBJ2-1; TRBD2 aligns across 14 bases. The V gene end was trimmed by 4 bases and the J gene end by 8 bases; junction bases not matched to a gene: 7. Per the germline V gene, CDR1 is GTSNPN and CDR2 is SVGIG (reference sequence). There are 15 residues in the CDR3. The CDR3 nucleotides are TGTGCCTGGAAAGGGACTAGCGGGAGAGGGGATGAGCAGTTCTTC. Translation: CAWKGTSGRGDEQFF.

V is TRBV6-2 or TRBV6-3 and J is TRBJ2-6; D may be TRBD1 (6 bases). Germline lookup yields CDR1 MNHEY and CDR2 SVGEGT. This CDR3 is 16 amino acids long. The ends were cut back, 1 base at V and 4 bases at J, with 11 bases in the middle. The CDR3 region is CASSYLSGTGANVLTF. The CDR3 DNA reads TGTGCCAGCAGTTACTTGTCAGGGACAGGGGCCAACGTCCTGACTTTC.

This clone appeared once. The chain uses TRBV15 and TRBJ2-1, with 7 bases that match TRBD2. J lost 11 bases, V lost 2 bases, and 6 bases had no gene match. This CDR3 has 13 amino acids. The V gene's germline CDR1 is LNHNV and CDR2 YYDKDF (reference sequence). In DNA form, the CDR3 reads TGTGCCACCAGCAGACTCCAGCGGGATCAGCAGTTCTTC. Residues: CATSRLQRDQQFF.

The gene calls are TRBV6-1 and TRBJ1-5; D is unresolved. The CDR3 runs 15 residues. Germline loops: CDR1 MNHNS, CDR2 SASEGT. The V gene lost 2 bases and the J gene lost 4 bases, with 12 bases spanning the gap. The CDR3 DNA reads as TGTGCCAGCAGTGAATTTTCCGGGTATAATCAGCCCCAGCATTTT. This encodes CASSEFSGYNQPQHF.